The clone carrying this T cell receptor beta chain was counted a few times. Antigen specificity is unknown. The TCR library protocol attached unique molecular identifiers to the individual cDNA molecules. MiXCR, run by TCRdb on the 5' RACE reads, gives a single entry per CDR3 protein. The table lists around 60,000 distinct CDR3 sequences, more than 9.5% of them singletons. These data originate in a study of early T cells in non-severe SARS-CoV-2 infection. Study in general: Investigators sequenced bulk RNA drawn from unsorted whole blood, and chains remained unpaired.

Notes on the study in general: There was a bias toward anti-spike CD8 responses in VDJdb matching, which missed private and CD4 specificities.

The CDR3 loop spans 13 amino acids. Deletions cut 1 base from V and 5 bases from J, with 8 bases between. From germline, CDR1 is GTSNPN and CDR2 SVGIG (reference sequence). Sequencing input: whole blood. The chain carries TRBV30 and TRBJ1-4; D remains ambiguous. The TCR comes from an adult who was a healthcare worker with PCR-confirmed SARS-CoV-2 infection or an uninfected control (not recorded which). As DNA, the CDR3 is TGTGCCTGGAGTGCCGGGAGGAATGAAAAACTGTTTTTT. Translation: CAWSAGRNEKLFF. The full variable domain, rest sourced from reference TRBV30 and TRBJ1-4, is SQTIHQWPATLVQPVGSPLSLECTVEGTSNPNLYWYRQAAGRGLQLLFYSVGIGQISSEVPQNLSASRPQDRQFILSSKKLLLSDSGFYLCAWSAGRNEKLFFGSGTQLSVL.